This T cell receptor (beta chain) stems from a study of identical twins' blood T cells. Findings and caveats of the study: Abundant TCRbeta CDR3s overlapped more between twins than with unrelated donors. Out-of-frame TCRbeta clonotypes reportedly had markedly more similar V usage in twins than unrelated donors.

The CDR3 runs to 13 residues. V was pared by 3 bases and J by 9 bases, with 12 bases between. Likely shared infections and vaccines: all three twin pairs were reared together. Each TCR cDNA library carried sample-specific barcodes on both ends. TCRdb re-derived calls from the 5' RACE reads in MiXCR, one entry per CDR3 protein. The sample lists 350,000 to 450,000 distinct CDR3 sequences, about 28% occurring once. A note on this clonotype: Its target is unknown.

The material sequenced was PBMCs. This receptor was obtained from a woman aged 18-49 years in good health. The rearrangement links TRBV12-3 or TRBV12-4 to TRBJ2-1, with D perhaps matching TRBD2 (7 bases). CDR3 in DNA: TGTGCCAGCAGTTTTTACAGGGAGGGTGAGCAGTTCTTC. Translated: CASSFYREGEQFF.